This passage covers 27 T cell receptor beta chains from one sample sequenced in a study of T cells after yellow fever vaccination. TCRdb recomputed calls from the 5' RACE reads with MiXCR, one row per CDR3 protein. This table holds almost 30,000 distinct CDR3 sequences, about 5% found once. The specimen was CD8+ T cells sorted from PBMCs, collected 10 days after the yellow fever booster vaccination. These receptors originate from a man between 25 and 39 years old who received the YFV17D yellow fever vaccine.

This clonotype was picked up many times. The genes are TRBV4-3 and TRBJ2-2, with D perhaps TRBD2 (6 bases). V gave up 0 bases and J gave up 4 bases, with 15 bases separating them. The CDR3 covers 17 residues. CDR1 and CDR2 from the germline V gene are LGHNA and YSLEER. The CDR3 sequence: CASSQDYSGSSTGELFF. The CDR3 DNA follows: TGCGCCAGCAGCCAAGATTATTCCGGGAGTAGCACCGGGGAGCTGTTTTTT.

With regard to this clonotype: A read error may account for a junction end that differs from germline. The CDR3 nucleotides read TGTTCCAGCAGCTTAGAAGACAGGGCGGTCTATGGCTACACCTTC. It is translated as CSSSLEDRAVYGYTF. The genes are TRBV7-8 and TRBJ1-2; 7 nucleotides align to TRBD1. The germline V gene has CDR1 SGHVS and CDR2 FQNEAQ. The CDR3 contains 15 residues.

This clonotype was detected ten times or more. The chain combines TRBV11-2 with TRBJ2-2; 14 bases map to TRBD2. CDR3 length equals 19 residues. Germline V gene lookup returns CDR1 SGHAT and CDR2 FQNNGV. With 4 bases clipped from V and 5 bases from J, the junction kept 12 bases outside the gene matches. CDR3 bases: TGTGCCAGCAGCTCACATTCACCGGGACTAGCGGGAGTAACCGGGGAGCTGTTTTTT. Translated: CASSSHSPGLAGVTGELFF.

This clonotype has a count of ten or more. This chain uses TRBV7-2 with TRBJ2-1; 7 bases align to TRBD2. This CDR3 has 18 amino acids. The V and J ends lost 1 base and 8 bases, in that order; junction bases with no gene match: 17. Germline V gene data show CDR1 as SGHTA and CDR2 as FQGNSA. The CDR3 protein is CASSLGQVWGGVIDEQFF. CDR3 DNA: TGTGCCAGCAGCTTAGGCCAAGTATGGGGGGGAGTAATCGATGAGCAGTTCTTC. The variable domain in full, completed from reference TRBV7-2 and TRBJ2-1, reads GAGVSQSPSNKVTEKGKDVELRCDPISGHTALYWYRQSLGQGLEFLIYFQGNSAPDKSGLPSDRFSAERTGGSVSTLTIQRTQQEDSAVYLCASSLGQVWGGVIDEQFFGPGTRLTVL.

The chain couples TRBV2 to TRBJ1-2, with D unclear. The CDR3 has 12 amino acids. The germline V and J ends were trimmed by 7 bases and 4 bases, with 10 bases remaining between them. CDR1 is SNHLY, CDR2 FYNNEI, per germline. The CDR3 reads CASTERGYGYTF. DNA of the CDR3: TGTGCCAGCACCGAACGAGGCTATGGCTACACCTTC.

This clonotype was seen at least ten times. The V and J genes are TRBV12-3 or TRBV12-4 and TRBJ2-5, with D perhaps being TRBD1 or TRBD2 (5 bases each). V lost 1 base to trimming and J lost 4 bases, with 7 bases between them. The CDR3 extends over 13 amino acids. In DNA form, the CDR3 reads TGTGCCAGCAGTTTAGGTGGGGGAGAGACCCAGTACTTC. Translated: CASSLGGGETQYF.

Many counts were recorded for this clonotype. The V call is TRBV7-8, the J call TRBJ2-7; D tentatively fits TRBD1 or TRBD2 (5 bases each). V was cut by 5 bases and J by 5 bases, with 13 bases left in between. This CDR3 has 13 amino acids. Germline CDR1 reads SGHVS; CDR2 reads FQNEAQ. The CDR3 is CASSPSWGNEQYF. The CDR3 coding sequence is TGTGCCAGCAGCCCTAGTTGGGGGAACGAGCAGTACTTC.

Notes on this clonotype: This may come from a read error, since a much larger clone is one base off. The chain carries TRBV7-9 and TRBJ2-3; 10 positions agree with TRBD1. The CDR3 spans 15 residues. Germline V gives CDR1 SEHNR, CDR2 FQNEAQ (reference sequence). The CDR3 sequence is CASSWDRGRANTQSF. The CDR3 coding sequence is TGTGCCAGCAGCTGGGACAGGGGACGAGCGAATACGCAGTCTTTT.

V is TRBV29-1 and J is TRBJ2-1; D is unclear. This CDR3 is built from 13 residues. CDR1 is SQVTM and CDR2 is ANQGSEA in the germline V gene. Trimming took 6 bases from V and 4 from J, leaving 13 bases between them. The CDR3 DNA sequence: TGCAGCGTGGGTGAAGGAGAATACAATGAGCAGTTCTTC. Protein: CSVGEGEYNEQFF.

This clonotype came up many times. V is TRBV4-3 and J is TRBJ2-3; D is tentatively TRBD1 or TRBD2 (5 bases each). Trimming removed 4 bases at V and 0 bases at J, with 8 bases between. The CDR3 sequence is 14 residues long. The germline gives CDR1 LGHNA, CDR2 YSLEER. This chain's CDR3 is CASSPGASTDTQYF. The DNA for the CDR3 is TGCGCCAGCAGCCCCGGGGCAAGCACAGATACGCAGTATTTT.

Many counts were recorded for this clonotype. The chain uses TRBV6-5 and TRBJ1-1; D is ambiguous. V was trimmed by 0 bases and J by 11 bases, leaving 13 bases between them. This CDR3 comprises 13 residues. CDR1 is MNHEY and CDR2 is SVGAGI in the germline V gene. The CDR3 nucleotides read TGTGCCAGCAGTTACTCAGGTAATACCGCGGCTTTCTTT. Its translation is CASSYSGNTAAFF.

This clonotype was observed many times. The chain combines TRBV29-1 with TRBJ2-2; 8 bases match TRBD2. Germline CDR1 reads SQVTM; CDR2 reads ANQGSEA. The CDR3 spans 14 residues. J was trimmed by 5 bases and V by 4 bases; bases with no gene match: 6. As DNA, the CDR3 is TGCAGCGTTGTTCCGGGGGGGAGGACCGGGGAGCTGTTTTTT. Translated: CSVVPGGRTGELFF.

This clonotype was detected many times. The rearrangement links TRBV7-8 to TRBJ2-5; 9 bases are a match to TRBD1. Trimming at V came to 2 bases and at J to 3 bases, leaving 7 bases not matched to a gene. The germline CDR1 and CDR2 sequences are SGHVS and FQNEAQ. The CDR3 has 16 amino acids. The CDR3 nucleotides read TGTGCCAGCAGCTTAAGTCTGGGACAGGGTAAAGAGACCCAGTACTTC. The encoded protein is CASSLSLGQGKETQYF.

This clonotype was observed many times. This rearrangement joins TRBV12-3 or TRBV12-4 to TRBJ2-1, with 10 bases aligning to TRBD1. V was pared by 6 bases and J by 6 bases, with 2 bases of the junction left unmatched. This CDR3 is built from 13 residues. CDR3 protein: CASSRTGGNEQFF. For the CDR3, the DNA is TGTGCCAGCAGCCGGACAGGGGGCAATGAGCAGTTCTTC.

V usage is TRBV5-5 and J usage is TRBJ2-1; D perhaps matches TRBD2 (5 bases). This CDR3 is 15 amino acids long. CDR1 and CDR2 (germline): SGHKS, YYEKEE (reference sequence). V was cut by 9 bases and J by 4 bases, with 20 bases left in between. The CDR3 loop is CATQPEWTSYNEQFF. The CDR3 nucleotides read TGTGCCACCCAGCCTGAGTGGACTTCATACAATGAGCAGTTCTTC.

This clonotype was counted ten times or more. This chain uses TRBV5-1 with TRBJ1-1; D is possibly TRBD1 (5 bases). V gave up 2 bases and J gave up 5 bases, with 10 bases separating them. The CDR3 spans 13 residues. CDR1 is SGHRS, CDR2 YFSETQ, per germline. CDR3 loop: CASSFTGGTEAFF. The CDR3 bases are TGCGCCAGCAGCTTTACGGGGGGGACTGAAGCTTTCTTT.

This clonotype has at least ten counts. The rearrangement uses TRBV29-1 and TRBJ2-1; D gene uncertain. CDR1 is SQVTM and CDR2 is ANQGSEA in the germline V gene. V was pared by 3 bases and J by 0 bases, with 12 bases between. The CDR3 loop spans 15 amino acids. The CDR3 region has the DNA TGCAGCGTTGAGGGCCTCCGGAGCTCCTACAATGAGCAGTTCTTC. It encodes CSVEGLRSSYNEQFF.

This clonotype was seen repeatedly, ten times or more. The chain carries TRBV18 and TRBJ2-5; either TRBD1 or TRBD2 may supply D (5 bases each). The CDR3 has 18 amino acids. Germline lookup yields CDR1 KGHSH and CDR2 LQKENI. The V end was cut by 2 bases, the J end by 1 base, with 20 bases between. CDR3 amino acids: CASSPIAVEGPAQETQYF. Here the CDR3 DNA reads TGTGCCAGCTCACCAATTGCTGTCGAGGGGCCAGCCCAAGAGACCCAGTACTTC. The full variable domain, with the rest looked up from reference TRBV18 and TRBJ2-5, is NAGVMQNPRHLVRRRGQEARLRCSPMKGHSHVYWYRQLPEEGLKFMVYLQKENIIDESGMPKERFSAEFPKEGPSILRIQQVVRGDSAAYFCASSPIAVEGPAQETQYFGPGTRLLVL.

In DNA form, the CDR3 reads TGTGCCAGCAGCCCCGGTAGAGGGTTTCACGAGACCCAGTACTTC. Its protein is CASSPGRGFHETQYF. V gene TRBV9 combines with J gene TRBJ2-5; possible D gene TRBD2, 5 bases. Germline assignment: CDR1 SGDLS and CDR2 YYNGEE. Trimming cost V 4 bases and J 5 bases, with 18 bases left between them. This CDR3 spans 15 amino acids.

The chain employs TRBV10-3 and TRBJ2-1, with D unclear. The CDR3 is 11 residues long. The germline V gene encodes CDR1 ENHRY and CDR2 SYGVKD. Trimming shortened V by 2 bases and J by 9 bases, and 5 bases separated the two germline ends. In nucleotides, the CDR3 is TGTGCCATCAGTGAGGGCGTTGAGCAGTTCTTC. This sequence encodes CAISEGVEQFF.

This clonotype occurred many times. The chain couples TRBV7-8 to TRBJ2-1; 11 nucleotides align to TRBD2. The CDR3 spans 15 residues. Looked up from germline, CDR1 is SGHVS and CDR2 is FQNEAQ. The V gene end was trimmed by 5 bases and the J gene end by 8 bases; junction bases not matched to a gene: 8. The CDR3 loop reads CASSPTSGRSYEQFF. The CDR3, as DNA: TGTGCCAGCAGCCCCACTAGCGGGAGATCGTATGAGCAGTTCTTC.

This clonotype was observed many times. The rearrangement uses TRBV7-2 and TRBJ1-1; a possible D gene is TRBD1 (5 bases). The CDR3 is made up of 16 amino acids. Between the trimmed V and J ends, which lost 1 base and 2 bases, there was a span of 14 bases. Germline assignment: CDR1 SGHTA and CDR2 FQGNSA. The chain's CDR3 is CASSLGQTHLNTEAFF. CDR3 DNA sequence: TGTGCCAGCAGCTTAGGACAGACCCACCTAAACACTGAAGCTTTCTTT.

This clonotype came up many times. The chain employs TRBV19 and TRBJ2-5, with 9 bases fitting TRBD1. Germline lookup yields CDR1 LNHDA and CDR2 SQIVND (reference sequence). The CDR3 runs 13 residues. Unmatched junction bases numbered 2, after V lost 7 bases and J lost 2 bases. CDR3 DNA sequence: TGTGCCAGTACCGACAGGGGGCAAGAGACCCAGTACTTC. Amino acids: CASTDRGQETQYF. The full variable domain, in which reference TRBV19 and TRBJ2-5 provide the parts outside the CDR3, is DGGITQSPKYLFRKEGQNVTLSCEQNLNHDAMYWYRQDPGQGLRLIYYSQIVNDFQKGDIAEGYSVSREKKESFPLTVTSAQKNPTAFYLCASTDRGQETQYFGPGTRLLVL.

Concerning this clonotype: A much larger clone is a single base away; this may be a read error. This rearrangement joins TRBV2 to TRBJ2-1; TRBD2 matches at 11 bases. Germline assignment: CDR1 SNHLY and CDR2 FYNNEI. V lost 6 bases and J lost 6; bases outside the gene matches: 10. This CDR3 is built from 16 residues. As DNA, the CDR3 is TGTGCCAGCAGCGTCGCCGGGACTAGCGGCTGCAATGAGCAGTTCTTC. Amino acid sequence: CASSVAGTSGCNEQFF. The full variable domain, with the rest looked up from reference TRBV2 and TRBJ2-1, is EPEVTQTPSHQVTQMGQEVILRCVPISNHLYFYWYRQILGQKVEFLVSFYNNEISEKSEIFDDQFSVERPDGSNFTLKIRSTKLEDSAMYFCASSVAGTSGCNEQFFGPGTRLTVL.

Many counts were recorded for this clonotype. The V gene is TRBV5-6, the J gene TRBJ2-1, with no clear D. Germline CDR1 and CDR2: SGHDT and YYEEEE. V lost 0 bases and J lost 1, with 17 bases in between. The CDR3 length is 18 residues. The CDR3: CASSLALRELSSYNEQFF. The CDR3 DNA reads as TGTGCCAGCAGCTTGGCCCTTCGTGAACTTAGTTCCTACAATGAGCAGTTCTTC.

This clonotype has at least ten counts. This chain links TRBV6-6 with TRBJ2-7; D may correspond to TRBD1 or TRBD2 (5 bases each). Trimming shortened V by 6 bases and J by 1 base, and 10 bases separated the two germline ends. This CDR3 spans 13 amino acids. Germline V gene sequence: CDR1 MNHNY, CDR2 SVGAGI (reference sequence). The CDR3 nucleotides are TGTGCCAGCAGAACGGGACGGTCCTACGAGCAGTACTTC. This codes for CASRTGRSYEQYF.

This clonotype appeared many times. The chain is built from TRBV4-3 and TRBJ2-5; no clear D gene. CDR3 length: 12 residues. Per germline, CDR1 LGHNA and CDR2 YSLEER. Trimming cost V 0 bases and J 8 bases, with 7 bases left between them. The CDR3 is CASSQDRGTQYF. The CDR3 coding sequence is TGCGCCAGCAGCCAAGATCGCGGTACCCAGTACTTC.